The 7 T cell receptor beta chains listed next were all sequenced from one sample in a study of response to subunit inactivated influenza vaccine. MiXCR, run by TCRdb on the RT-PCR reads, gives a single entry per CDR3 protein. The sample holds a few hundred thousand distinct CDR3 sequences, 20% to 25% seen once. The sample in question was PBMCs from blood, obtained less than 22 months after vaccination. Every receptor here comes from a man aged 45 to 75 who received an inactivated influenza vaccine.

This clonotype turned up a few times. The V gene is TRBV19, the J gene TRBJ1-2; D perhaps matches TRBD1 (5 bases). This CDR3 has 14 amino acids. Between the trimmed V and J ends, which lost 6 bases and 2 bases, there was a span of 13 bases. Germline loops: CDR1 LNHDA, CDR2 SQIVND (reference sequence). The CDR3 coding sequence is TGTGCCAGTAGGCCCCGGGGCCCGAACTATGGCTACACCTTC. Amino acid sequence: CASRPRGPNYGYTF.

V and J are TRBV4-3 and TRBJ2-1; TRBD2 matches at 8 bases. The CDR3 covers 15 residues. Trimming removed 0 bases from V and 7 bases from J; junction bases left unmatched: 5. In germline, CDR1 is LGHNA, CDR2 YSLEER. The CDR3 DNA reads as TGCGCCAGCAGCCAAGATCAAGCGGGAGTGAATGAGCAGTTCTTC. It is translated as CASSQDQAGVNEQFF.

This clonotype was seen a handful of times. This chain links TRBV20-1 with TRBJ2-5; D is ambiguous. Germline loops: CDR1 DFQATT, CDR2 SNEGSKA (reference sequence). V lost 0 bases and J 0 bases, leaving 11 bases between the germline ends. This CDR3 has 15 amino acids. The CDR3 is CSARDLFRNQETQYF. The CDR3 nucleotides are TGCAGTGCTAGAGATCTTTTCCGAAACCAAGAGACCCAGTACTTC.

The CDR3 here is CSARLGAGTSSYNEQFF. The CDR3 DNA is TGCAGTGCTAGACTGGGCGCGGGGACTAGCTCCTACAATGAGCAGTTCTTC. The V and J genes are TRBV20-1 and TRBJ2-1; 8 nucleotides match TRBD2. The germline CDR1 and CDR2 sequences are DFQATT and SNEGSKA (reference sequence). This CDR3 comprises 17 residues. The ends lost 2 bases at V and 0 bases at J; junction bases unmatched: 9.

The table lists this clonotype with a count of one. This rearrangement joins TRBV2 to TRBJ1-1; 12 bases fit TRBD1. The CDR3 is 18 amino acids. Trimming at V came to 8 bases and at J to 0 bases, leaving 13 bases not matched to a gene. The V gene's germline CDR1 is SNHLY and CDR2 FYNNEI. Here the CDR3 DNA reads TGTGCCAGCGGTCCCCGGGGGACAGGGGGCTGGGTGAACACTGAAGCTTTCTTT. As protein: CASGPRGTGGWVNTEAFF. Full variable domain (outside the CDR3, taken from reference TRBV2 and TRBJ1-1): EPEVTQTPSHQVTQMGQEVILRCVPISNHLYFYWYRQILGQKVEFLVSFYNNEISEKSEIFDDQFSVERPDGSNFTLKIRSTKLEDSAMYFCASGPRGTGGWVNTEAFFGQGTRLTVV.

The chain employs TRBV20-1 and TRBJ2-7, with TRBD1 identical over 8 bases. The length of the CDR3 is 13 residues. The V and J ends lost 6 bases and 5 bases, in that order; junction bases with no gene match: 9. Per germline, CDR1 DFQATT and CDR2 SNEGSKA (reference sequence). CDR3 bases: TGCAGTGCCAGCCCCGGGACAGGCCACGAGCAGTACTTC. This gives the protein CSASPGTGHEQYF.

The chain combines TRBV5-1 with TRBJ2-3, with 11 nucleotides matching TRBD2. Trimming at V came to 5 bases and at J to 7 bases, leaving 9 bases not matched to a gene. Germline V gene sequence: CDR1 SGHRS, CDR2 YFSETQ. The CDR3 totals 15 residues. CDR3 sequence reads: CASSPTSGSSNTQYF. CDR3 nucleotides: TGCGCCAGCAGTCCTACTAGCGGGAGTAGCAATACGCAGTATTTT. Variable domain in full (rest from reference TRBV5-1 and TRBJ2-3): KAGVTQTPRYLIKTRGQQVTLSCSPISGHRSVSWYQQTPGQGLQFLFEYFSETQRNKGNFPGRFSGRQFSNSRSEMNVSTLELGDSALYLCASSPTSGSSNTQYFGPGTRLTVL.